The 14 T cell receptor beta chains listed next were all sequenced from one sample in a study of blood T cell repertoires in COVID-19. Method: immunoSEQ multiplex PCR; TCRdb's copy keeps in-frame clones and lacks some. This repertoire shows around 280,000 clones, more than 75% found once; its top ten account for over 1%. Sequenced sample: peripheral blood. The origin of the receptors is a man in his sixties or seventies with acute or convalescent COVID-19.

V usage is TRBV7-2 and J usage is TRBJ2-6, with 9 bases aligning to TRBD1. V dropped 8 bases and J dropped 2; count of bases not matched to a gene: 4. CDR3 length equals 15 residues. Per germline, CDR1 SGHTA and CDR2 FQGNSA. CDR3 bases: TGTGCCAGCGGACGACAGGGGGCTGGGGCCAACGTCCTGACTTTC. As protein: CASGRQGAGANVLTF. Full variable domain (outside the CDR3, taken from reference TRBV7-2 and TRBJ2-6): GAGVSQSPSNKVTEKGKDVELRCDPISGHTALYWYRQSLGQGLEFLIYFQGNSAPDKSGLPSDRFSAERTGGSVSTLTIQRTQQEDSAVYLCASGRQGAGANVLTFGAGSRLTVL.

The chain uses TRBV4-1 and TRBJ1-1; possibly TRBD1 for D (5 bases). This CDR3 is built from 14 residues. Trimming cost V 0 bases and J 3 bases, with 8 bases left between them. Germline V gives CDR1 MGHRA, CDR2 YSYEKL. CDR3 DNA: TGCGCCAGCAGCCAAGAGTTCAGGGACACTGAAGCTTTCTTT. As protein: CASSQEFRDTEAFF.

The V and J genes are TRBV5-1 and TRBJ2-7; 11 nucleotides agree with TRBD2. Unmatched junction bases numbered 7, after V lost 5 bases and J lost 0 bases. This CDR3 is built from 16 residues. CDR1 and CDR2 from the germline V gene are SGHRS and YFSETQ. The DNA for the CDR3 is TGCGCCAGCAGTCCTCCGGGACTAGCGGCCTCCTACGAGCAGTACTTC. Amino acid sequence: CASSPPGLAASYEQYF. Using reference TRBV5-1 and TRBJ2-7 for the parts outside the CDR3, the full variable domain is KAGVTQTPRYLIKTRGQQVTLSCSPISGHRSVSWYQQTPGQGLQFLFEYFSETQRNKGNFPGRFSGRQFSNSRSEMNVSTLELGDSALYLCASSPPGLAASYEQYFGPGTRLTVT.

The CDR3 DNA reads TGTGCCAGCAGCCAAGGAGGAGGGGCATATAATTCACCCCTCCACTTT. It yields the protein CASSQGGGAYNSPLHF. The V call is TRBV4-2, the J call TRBJ1-6; perhaps TRBD1 as D (5 bases). Trimming removed 1 base at V and 4 bases at J, with 11 bases between. CDR3 length: 16 residues. Germline CDR1 and CDR2: LGHNA and YNFKEQ.

The chain recombines TRBV28 with TRBJ2-7; the match to TRBD2 covers 8 bases. This CDR3 has 15 residues. V lost 6 bases to trimming and J lost 5 bases; unmatched junction nucleotides: 12. In germline, CDR1 is MDHEN, CDR2 SYDVKM. CDR3 sequence: CASRGSGSLRDEQYF. For the CDR3, the DNA is TGTGCCAGCAGGGGAAGCGGGAGCCTTAGAGACGAGCAGTACTTC.

This chain links TRBV10-2 with TRBJ2-7, with 11 bases that match TRBD1. Trimming took 6 bases from V and 6 from J; bases not matched to a gene: 7. CDR3 size: 14 residues. Germline loops: CDR1 WSHSY, CDR2 SAAADI. The CDR3 here is CASRPGQGVREQYF. The CDR3 bases are TGCGCCAGCAGGCCGGGACAGGGGGTCCGCGAGCAGTACTTC.

The CDR3 DNA reads as TGTGCCAGCAGTTTCGGGACAGGGGGCCCCGGGGAGCTGTTTTTT. Amino acids: CASSFGTGGPGELFF. This chain links TRBV28 with TRBJ2-2; TRBD1 matches 12 bases. CDR1 and CDR2 (germline): MDHEN, SYDVKM. V was clipped by 3 bases and J by 6 bases; unmatched bases: 2. The CDR3 loop spans 15 amino acids.

This clone was counted once. Other nucleotide sequences in the sample specify the same CDR3. The gene calls are TRBV30 and TRBJ1-5; tentative D call: TRBD1 (6 bases). Trimming removed 3 bases from V and 4 bases from J, with 10 bases in between. CDR1 is GTSNPN and CDR2 is SVGIG in the germline V gene (reference sequence). The CDR3 loop spans 13 amino acids. Here the CDR3 reads CAWRGQGNQPQHF. In nucleotides, the CDR3 is TGTGCCTGGAGAGGCCAGGGGAATCAGCCCCAGCATTTT.

This chain links TRBV10-1 with TRBJ1-6; possible D gene TRBD1, 5 bases. Germline CDR1 WNHNN, CDR2 SYGVQD (reference sequence). The V gene lost 5 bases and the J gene lost 7 bases, with 9 bases spanning the gap. CDR3 length: 13 residues. The CDR3 region has the DNA TGCGCCAGCAGTCAGGGATGGAATTCACCCCTCCACTTT. Its translation: CASSQGWNSPLHF.

This sequence joins TRBV13 and TRBJ2-7; TRBD1 matches 7 bases. V shed 0 bases and J 4 bases; nucleotides not matched to a gene: 0. CDR1 and CDR2 (germline): PRHDT, FYEKMQ (reference sequence). The CDR3 runs 13 residues. The DNA of the CDR3 is TGTGCCAGCAGCTTAGGGACAGGGTACGAGCAGTACTTC. Translating it yields CASSLGTGYEQYF.

This clone was detected ten times or more. The chain combines TRBV27 with TRBJ2-7; maybe TRBD2 (6 bases). Germline CDR1 is MNHEY and CDR2 is SMNVEV (reference sequence). Trimming left V 5 bases short and J 3 bases short, with 14 bases between. CDR3 size: 14 residues. CDR3 coding DNA: TGTGCCAGCAGTCCCGGGACTGTGTTCTACGAGCAGTACTTC. Its protein product is CASSPGTVFYEQYF.

V is TRBV28 and J is TRBJ1-2; the D is unclear. Germline V lookup: CDR1 MDHEN, CDR2 SYDVKM. Trimming removed 5 bases at V and 8 bases at J, with 12 bases between. CDR3 length: 12 amino acids. The CDR3 sequence is CASSIQQMGYTF. CDR3 DNA: TGTGCCAGCAGTATCCAACAGATGGGCTACACCTTC.

V and J are TRBV20-1 and TRBJ2-3; tentative D call: TRBD2 (6 bases). The CDR3 totals 17 residues. The germline V and J ends were trimmed by 3 bases and 2 bases, with 21 bases remaining between them. The germline V gene encodes CDR1 DFQATT and CDR2 SNEGSKA (reference sequence). CDR3 protein: CSASGPLPAGNTDTQYF. The CDR3 coding sequence is TGCAGTGCTAGTGGACCTCTCCCCGCGGGGAACACAGATACGCAGTATTTT.

The chain recombines TRBV3-1 (or the pseudogene TRBV3-2) with TRBJ2-3, with TRBD1 as a possible D gene (6 bases). The germline V gene encodes CDR1 LGHDT and CDR2 YNNKEL (reference sequence). The CDR3 has 13 amino acids. V dropped 4 bases and J dropped 1 base, with 6 bases sitting between them. The CDR3 reads CASSRTGTDTQYF. The CDR3 DNA follows: TGTGCCAGCAGCCGGACAGGCACAGATACGCAGTATTTT.